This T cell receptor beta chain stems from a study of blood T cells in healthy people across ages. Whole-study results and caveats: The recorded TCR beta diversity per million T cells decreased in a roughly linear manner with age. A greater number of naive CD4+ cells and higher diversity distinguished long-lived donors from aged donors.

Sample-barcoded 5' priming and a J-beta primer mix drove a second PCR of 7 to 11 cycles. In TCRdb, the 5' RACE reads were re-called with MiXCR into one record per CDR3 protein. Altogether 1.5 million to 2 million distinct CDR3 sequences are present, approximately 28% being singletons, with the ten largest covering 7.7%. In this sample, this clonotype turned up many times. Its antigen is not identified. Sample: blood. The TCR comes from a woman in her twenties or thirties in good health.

The CDR3: CASSLGWGAWNEQYF. CDR3 DNA: TGTGCCAGCAGCCTTGGATGGGGGGCGTGGAACGAGCAGTACTTC. The chain carries TRBV7-2 and TRBJ2-4; D is possibly TRBD1 or TRBD2 (6 bases each). The end of the DNA aligns better with TRBJ2-7, so the J call may be wrong. In germline, CDR1 is SGHTA, CDR2 FQGNSA. The CDR3 loop spans 15 amino acids.